This note documents a single T cell receptor (beta chain) sequence. This entry comes from a study of blood T cell repertoires in COVID-19. Study summary: Samples representing acute and convalescent COVID-19 were sourced from the United States, Italy and Spain.

CDR3 length: 17 amino acids. Germline V gene data show CDR1 as LGHNA and CDR2 as YNFKEQ. V was clipped by 1 base and J by 0 bases; unmatched bases: 6. This table comes from immunoSEQ multiplex PCR, and its TCRdb copy is limited to in-frame clones, with some not included. Of 300,000 to 350,000 clones in the sample, roughly 90% were seen once. This receptor was obtained from a woman aged 70-85 years with COVID-19, enrolled during active disease. V and J are TRBV4-2 and TRBJ1-3; 7 bases agree with TRBD1. The sequencing input was peripheral blood. CDR3 sequence: CASSQVRGQLSGNTIYF. CDR3 coding DNA: TGTGCCAGCAGCCAAGTCCGGGGACAGCTCTCTGGAAACACCATATATTTT.